This is a list of T cell receptor beta chains from one sample in a study of PD-1 and CTLA-4 blockade in melanoma. Method: immunoSEQ multiplex PCR; TCRdb's copy keeps in-frame clones and lacks some. Seen here are around 31,000 clones, 85% to 95% observed once, and the top ten hold roughly 9%. The sequenced sample was CD8+ T cells from peripheral blood, obtained from a patient given anti-PD-1 treatment. The receptors were sampled from a human donor with melanoma. Each CDR3 is given with its conserved first and last residue. A D gene is named only where the DNA matches it firmly. Only part of the rows carry a size: once, few, many, or a class if the clone is expanded.

abundance	d_gene	v_gene	j_gene	CDR3nt	CDR3aa
-	TRBD1	TRBV7-9	TRBJ2-2	TGTGCCAGCAGCCTGACAGGGACCACCGGGGAGCTGTTTTTT	CASSLTGTTGELFF
-	-	TRBV11-2	TRBJ1-4	TGTGCCAGCAGCTCTCTGAACCAGGGTTTTGAAAAACTGTTTTTT	CASSSLNQGFEKLFF
-	-	TRBV7-9	TRBJ1-2	TGTGCCAGCAGCTTAGTAGGAAACTATGGCTACACCTTC	CASSLVGNYGYTF
-	TRBD1	TRBV7-8	TRBJ1-3	TGTGCCAGCAGCCCGGTTGAGGGGGCAATAGGAAACACCATATATTTT	CASSPVEGAIGNTIYF
few	-	TRBV3-1/TRBV3-2	TRBJ2-7	TGTGCCAGCAGCCAAGACTGGGACTACGAGCAGTACTTC	CASSQDWDYEQYF
-	-	TRBV27	TRBJ1-4	TGTGCCAGCAGTGAGGAGGGGGGGGAAAAACTGTTTTTT	CASSEEGGEKLFF
-	-	TRBV6-4	TRBJ1-5	TGTGCCAGCAGTGCCGATTATAGCAATCAGCCCCAGCATTTT	CASSADYSNQPQHF
-	-	TRBV27	TRBJ1-1	TGTGCCAGCTCCTTGAAGGGTTTGAACACTGAAGCTTTCTTT	CASSLKGLNTEAFF
-	-	TRBV14	TRBJ1-2	TGTGCCAGCAGCCAAGGGCTGGACATTCACTATGGCTACACCTTC	CASSQGLDIHYGYTF
-	-	TRBV5-5	TRBJ1-1	TGTGCCAGCAGCTCCCATGGAGACACTGAAGCTTTCTTT	CASSSHGDTEAFF
-	-	TRBV5-5	TRBJ1-5	TGTGCCAGCAGCTTTTATAGCAATCAGCCCCAGCATTTT	CASSFYSNQPQHF
-	-	TRBV27	TRBJ2-7	TGTGCCAGCAGCCCTCCGGGACGGGGAGTGGGGGAGCAGTACTTC	CASSPPGRGVGEQYF
once	-	TRBV27	TRBJ2-7	TGTGCCAGCAGTTCGGGACAATCCTACGAGCAGTACTTC	CASSSGQSYEQYF
-	-	TRBV30	TRBJ2-7	TGTGCCTGGAGTGTAAAGGCCAGAGCCTACGAGCAGTACTTC	CAWSVKARAYEQYF
-	-	TRBV4-1	TRBJ2-5	TGCGCCAGCAGCTTAGGGGGTTTGGAGACCCAGTACTTC	CASSLGGLETQYF
once	TRBD2	TRBV9	TRBJ2-2	TGTGCCAGCAGCGTATCCAGCGGGAGAACCGGGGAGCTGTTTTTT	CASSVSSGRTGELFF
-	-	TRBV5-1	TRBJ2-7	TGCGCCAGCAGCTTTGGGGGTAACGAGCAGTACTTC	CASSFGGNEQYF
once	TRBD2	TRBV5-3	TRBJ2-1	TGTGCCAGAAGCCTCGGCCCCACTAGCGGGAGGTTCAATGAGCAGTTCTTC	CARSLGPTSGRFNEQFF